This T cell receptor (beta chain) was documented in a study of blood T cells in healthy people across ages. General study points: As age increased, TCR beta diversity per million T cells fell in a roughly linear fashion.

Note on this clonotype: Its antigen is unknown. One end of the junction varies from germline; a read error may be responsible.

The CDR3 contains 13 residues. Germline loops: CDR1 MNHEY, CDR2 SVGEGT. Using a J-beta primer mix together with a sample-barcoded 5' primer, a second PCR was run for roughly 6 to 11 cycles. TCRdb passed the 5' RACE reads through MiXCR, listing each CDR3 protein once. The data contain hundreds of thousands of distinct CDR3 sequences, roughly 64% of them singletons. Material for sequencing was blood. The chain couples TRBV6-2 or TRBV6-3 to TRBJ2-5; D gene unclear. The TCR sequence derives from a man younger than 40 in good health. As DNA, the CDR3 is TGTGCCGGCAGGTTGGCAGGCCAAGAGACCCAGTACTTC. Its protein is CAGRLAGQETQYF.